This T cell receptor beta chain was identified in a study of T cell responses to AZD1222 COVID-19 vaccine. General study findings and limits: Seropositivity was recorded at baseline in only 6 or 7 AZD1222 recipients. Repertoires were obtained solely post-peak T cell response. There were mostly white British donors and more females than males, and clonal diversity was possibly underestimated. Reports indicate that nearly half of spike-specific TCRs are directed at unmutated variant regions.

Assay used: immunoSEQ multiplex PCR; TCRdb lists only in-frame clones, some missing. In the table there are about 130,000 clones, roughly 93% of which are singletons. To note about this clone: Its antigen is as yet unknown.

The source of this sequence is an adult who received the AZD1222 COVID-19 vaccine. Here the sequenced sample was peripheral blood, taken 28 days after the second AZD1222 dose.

CDR3 protein: CASSVQQGVETQYF. As DNA, the CDR3 is TGTGCCAGCAGTGTGCAACAGGGGGTAGAGACCCAGTACTTC. This chain connects TRBV2 to TRBJ2-5; 8 bases are shared with TRBD1. Trimming removed 4 bases from V and 4 bases from J; junction bases left unmatched: 5. CDR1 is SNHLY, CDR2 FYNNEI, per germline. CDR3 length equals 14 residues. The complete variable domain, with remaining parts taken from reference TRBV2 and TRBJ2-5, reads EPEVTQTPSHQVTQMGQEVILRCVPISNHLYFYWYRQILGQKVEFLVSFYNNEISEKSEIFDDQFSVERPDGSNFTLKIRSTKLEDSAMYFCASSVQQGVETQYFGPGTRLLVL.